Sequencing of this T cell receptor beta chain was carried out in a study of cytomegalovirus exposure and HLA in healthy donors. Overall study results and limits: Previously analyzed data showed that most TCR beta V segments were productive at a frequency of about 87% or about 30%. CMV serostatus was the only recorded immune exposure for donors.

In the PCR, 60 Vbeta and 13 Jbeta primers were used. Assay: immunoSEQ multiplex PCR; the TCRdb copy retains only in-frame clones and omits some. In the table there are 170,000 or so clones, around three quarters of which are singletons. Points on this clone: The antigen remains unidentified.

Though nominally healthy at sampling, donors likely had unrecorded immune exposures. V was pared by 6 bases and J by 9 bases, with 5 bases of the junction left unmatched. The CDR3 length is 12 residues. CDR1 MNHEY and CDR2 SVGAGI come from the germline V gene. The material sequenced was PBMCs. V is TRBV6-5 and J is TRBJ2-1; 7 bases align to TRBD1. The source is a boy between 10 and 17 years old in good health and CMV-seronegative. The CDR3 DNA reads TGTGCCAGCAGGACCACAGGGGTTGAGCAGTTCTTC. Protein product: CASRTTGVEQFF.